Presented here are 22 T cell receptor beta chains from one specimen sequenced in a study of blood T cell repertoires in COVID-19 (dated by TCRdb to 2020 to 2021). Libraries were built with the immunoSEQ multiplex PCR assay. TCRdb carries this immuneACCESS record with in-frame sequences only. Its versions omit some clonotypes, under half of them owing to an unresolved V gene in the studies checked, with the rest unexplained. The sample records fewer than 180,000 clones, approximately 84% of which are singletons. Of the sample, 2.2% is held by the ten largest clones. The source material was peripheral blood. The receptors derive from a man between 65 and 79 years old with acute or convalescent COVID-19.

The chain combines TRBV6-5 with TRBJ2-2; D perhaps matches TRBD1 (6 bases). The V end lost 6 bases, the J end lost 4 bases, and 15 bases lay between the germline ends. Germline values: CDR1 MNHEY, CDR2 SVGAGI. The CDR3 extends over 15 amino acids. The CDR3 loop reads CASRTGTLATGELFF. The CDR3 region has the DNA TGTGCCAGCAGGACCGGGACACTTGCCACCGGGGAGCTGTTTTTT.

The chain recombines TRBV25-1 with TRBJ1-2, with D unclear. The V end was cut by 8 bases, the J end by 4 bases, with 14 bases between. The CDR3 runs 13 residues. Germline V gene lookup returns CDR1 MGHDK and CDR2 SYGVNS. CDR3 residues: CASSESVGYGYTF. CDR3 bases: TGTGCCAGCTCCGAATCGGTCGGCTATGGCTACACCTTC.

The V call is TRBV9, the J call TRBJ2-1, with a weak D call TRBD2 (5 bases). Trimming shortened V by 4 bases and J by 4 bases, and 12 bases separated the two germline ends. Germline CDR1 reads SGDLS; CDR2 reads YYNGEE. CDR3 size: 14 residues. CDR3 in amino acids: CASSPRWEYNEQFF. The CDR3 DNA reads as TGTGCCAGCAGCCCCCGATGGGAGTACAATGAGCAGTTCTTC.

V usage is TRBV5-1 and J usage is TRBJ2-7; 9 bases match TRBD1. The CDR3 runs to 14 residues. The germline gives CDR1 SGHRS, CDR2 YFSETQ. V lost 4 bases, J lost 4 bases, and 6 bases stayed unmatched. CDR3 protein: CASSRGTGPYEQYF. The CDR3, as DNA: TGCGCCAGCAGCCGGGGGACAGGGCCATACGAGCAGTACTTC.

The chain is built from TRBV28 and TRBJ2-3, with D possibly TRBD1 on 6 matching bases. This CDR3 contains 16 residues. Germline V gives CDR1 MDHEN, CDR2 SYDVKM. V lost 5 bases and J 0 bases, leaving 15 bases between the germline ends. CDR3 coding DNA: TGTGCCAGCAGTCTGGGGACAAGTATAAGCACAGATACGCAGTATTTT. Translating it yields CASSLGTSISTDTQYF.

V usage is TRBV7-3 and J usage is TRBJ2-2, with 9 positions matching TRBD1. V lost 3 bases, J lost 6 bases, and 5 bases stayed unmatched. CDR3 length: 15 residues. Germline V gene data show CDR1 as SGHTA and CDR2 as FQGTGA. CDR3 DNA sequence: TGTGCCAGCAGCTTTGCGGGACAGGGCGCCGGGGAGCTGTTTTTT. This codes for CASSFAGQGAGELFF.

The chain recombines TRBV9 with TRBJ1-2, with D unclear. CDR1 and CDR2 (germline): SGDLS, YYNGEE. The CDR3 is made up of 15 amino acids. V was clipped by 1 base and J by 4 bases, with 14 bases between them. The CDR3 loop reads CASSVSGLGSYGYTF. In DNA, the CDR3 is TGTGCCAGCAGCGTATCGGGGTTAGGTAGCTATGGCTACACCTTC.

This sequence joins TRBV6-5 and TRBJ1-5; D may be TRBD1 (5 bases). V lost 0 bases to trimming and J lost 7 bases, with 16 bases between them. The germline CDR1 and CDR2 sequences are MNHEY and SVGAGI. The CDR3 is 16 residues long. CDR3: CASSYSGTTGVQPQHF. The DNA for the CDR3 is TGTGCCAGCAGTTACTCGGGGACCACGGGGGTGCAGCCCCAGCATTTT.

The chain couples TRBV14 to TRBJ2-5; 13 nucleotides line up with TRBD2. The CDR3 totals 15 residues. With V trimmed by 5 bases and J by 4 bases, 4 bases remained unmatched. Germline V gives CDR1 SGHDN, CDR2 FVKESK. CDR3 sequence reads: CASSLGLAGVETQYF. CDR3 nucleotide sequence: TGTGCCAGCAGCTTAGGACTAGCGGGGGTAGAGACCCAGTACTTC. The variable domain in full, with the rest retrieved from reference TRBV14 and TRBJ2-5, is EAGVTQFPSHSVIEKGQTVTLRCDPISGHDNLYWYRRVMGKEIKFLLHFVKESKQDESGMPNNRFLAERTGGTYSTLKVQPAELEDSGVYFCASSLGLAGVETQYFGPGTRLLVL.

V usage is TRBV2 and J usage is TRBJ2-1, with a tentative D call TRBD1 (5 bases). V was clipped by 11 bases and J by 1 base, with 15 bases between them. Germline assignment: CDR1 SNHLY and CDR2 FYNNEI. This CDR3 has 14 residues. The CDR3 DNA reads as TGTGCCTCAGGGCTCGCCGGGTCCTACAATGAGCAGTTCTTC. Translation gives CASGLAGSYNEQFF.

V gene TRBV7-3 combines with J gene TRBJ2-2; D ambiguous. Germline CDR1 and CDR2: SGHTA and FQGTGA. V was cut by 0 bases and J by 5 bases, with 4 bases left in between. The length of the CDR3 is 13 residues. Written as DNA, the CDR3 is TGTGCCAGCAGCTTAACCGTGACCGGGGAGCTGTTTTTT. This sequence encodes CASSLTVTGELFF.

The DNA for the CDR3 is TGTGCCAGCAGCCCGTACTCCGAGCGGGGGGGCCTAGAGACCCAGTACTTC. It encodes CASSPYSERGGLETQYF. The rearrangement links TRBV3-1 (or the pseudogene TRBV3-2) to TRBJ2-5; 10 nucleotides match TRBD2. There are 17 residues in the CDR3. Germline V lookup: CDR1 LGHDT, CDR2 YNNKEL (reference sequence). Trimming at V came to 4 bases and at J to 4 bases, leaving 12 bases not matched to a gene.

J is TRBJ1-1 and V is TRBV6-1; D gene ambiguous. Germline-derived CDR1 and CDR2 are MNHNS and SASEGT. This CDR3 is 14 amino acids long. Trimming removed 2 bases from V and 2 bases from J, with 9 bases in between. The CDR3 protein is CASSESGTNTEAFF. The CDR3 region has the DNA TGTGCCAGCAGTGAATCGGGAACTAACACTGAAGCTTTCTTT.

CDR3 sequence (DNA): TGTGCCAGCAGTAGAGAGGGGGCCGTCGGCACAGATACGCAGTATTTT. Its translation: CASSREGAVGTDTQYF. The rearrangement links TRBV6-4 to TRBJ2-3; 7 nucleotides line up with TRBD1. Germline trimming cut 5 bases from V and 1 base from J; bases unmatched to any gene: 9. The CDR3 consists of 16 residues. The germline CDR1 and CDR2 sequences are MRHNA and SNTAGT.

V and J are TRBV7-9 and TRBJ2-3; D is undetermined. CDR1 SEHNR and CDR2 FQNEAQ come from the germline V gene (reference sequence). Trimming shortened V by 3 bases and J by 3 bases, and 4 bases separated the two germline ends. The CDR3 is made up of 12 amino acids. Here the CDR3 DNA reads TGTGCCAGCAGCTTCGCGACAGATACGCAGTATTTT. This translates into CASSFATDTQYF.

This chain joins TRBV4-2 and TRBJ2-5, with 9 bases aligning to TRBD2. CDR1 and CDR2 from the germline V gene are LGHNA and YNFKEQ. Trimming removed 4 bases from V and 5 bases from J; junction bases left unmatched: 5. The CDR3 length is 14 residues. CDR3 bases: TGTGCCAGCAGCCGTAGCGGGGGTGAGGAGACCCAGTACTTC. Translated, it gives CASSRSGGEETQYF.

This clone was detected once. The chain has TRBV30 and TRBJ2-7; 8 positions agree with TRBD2. Per the germline V gene, CDR1 is GTSNPN and CDR2 is SVGIG (reference sequence). The V gene end was trimmed by 2 bases and the J gene end by 2 bases; junction bases not matched to a gene: 5. The CDR3 sequence is 14 residues long. The CDR3 spells CAWSSGGGAYEQYF. In DNA, the CDR3 is TGTGCCTGGAGTTCGGGAGGGGGTGCCTACGAGCAGTACTTC.

The chain recombines TRBV7-9 with TRBJ1-1; no firm D call. Trimming removed 4 bases at V and 1 base at J, with 10 bases between. The CDR3 has 14 residues. Germline CDR1 SEHNR, CDR2 FQNEAQ (reference sequence). The chain's CDR3 is CASSSSGRNTEAFF. The CDR3 region has the DNA TGTGCCAGCAGCTCTTCAGGAAGGAACACTGAAGCTTTCTTT. The full variable domain, completed using reference TRBV7-9 and TRBJ1-1, is DTGVSQNPRHKITKRGQNVTFRCDPISEHNRLYWYRQTLGQGPEFLTYFQNEAQLEKSRLLSDRFSAERPKGSFSTLEIQRTEQGDSAMYLCASSSSGRNTEAFFGQGTRLTVV.

The rearrangement links TRBV7-9 to TRBJ1-3, with D uncertain. This CDR3 is built from 17 residues. Germline-derived CDR1 and CDR2 are SEHNR and FQNEAQ (reference sequence). The V and J ends lost 5 bases and 4 bases respectively, with 21 bases between them. In DNA form, the CDR3 reads TGTGCCAGCAGCCGGGTTCCGGTCCGTCGGTCCGGAAACACCATATATTTT. Encoded protein: CASSRVPVRRSGNTIYF. Combining the CDR3 with reference TRBV7-9 and TRBJ1-3 gives the whole variable domain DTGVSQNPRHKITKRGQNVTFRCDPISEHNRLYWYRQTLGQGPEFLTYFQNEAQLEKSRLLSDRFSAERPKGSFSTLEIQRTEQGDSAMYLCASSRVPVRRSGNTIYFGEGSWLTVV.

This chain uses TRBV9 with TRBJ1-2, with TRBD1 as a possible D gene (5 bases). V was shortened by 1 base and J by 6 bases, with 22 bases between the two germline ends. The CDR3 is 17 amino acids. Per the germline V gene, CDR1 is SGDLS and CDR2 is YYNGEE. The CDR3 region is CASSVLGGELTRDGYTF. The CDR3 nucleotides are TGTGCCAGCAGCGTATTGGGAGGGGAGCTGACCAGGGATGGCTACACCTTC.

The chain combines TRBV29-1 with TRBJ1-2; possible D gene TRBD1, 5 bases. The CDR3 has 14 amino acids. The V end lost 3 bases, the J end lost 2 bases, and 13 bases lay between the germline ends. Germline CDR1 reads SQVTM; CDR2 reads ANQGSEA. The CDR3 DNA reads TGCAGCGTTGACGGTTGGGGGGGGAACTATGGCTACACCTTC. Residues: CSVDGWGGNYGYTF. The whole variable domain, remainder taken from reference TRBV29-1 and TRBJ1-2, is SAVISQKPSRDICQRGTSLTIQCQVDSQVTMMFWYRQQPGQSLTLIATANQGSEATYESGFVIDKFPISRPNLTFSTLTVSNMSPEDSSIYLCSVDGWGGNYGYTFGSGTRLTVV.

J is TRBJ2-2 and V is TRBV7-2; D not resolved. Trimming left V 6 bases short and J 5 bases short, with 22 bases between. Germline assignment: CDR1 SGHTA and CDR2 FQGNSA. This CDR3 contains 17 residues. CDR3 residues: CASRTLRNSWLTGELFF. CDR3 coding DNA: TGTGCCAGCAGGACCCTCCGGAACAGCTGGTTGACCGGGGAGCTGTTTTTT.